This is a list of T cell receptor beta chains from one sample in a study of identical twins. TCRdb re-called the 5' RACE reads through MiXCR, storing one row per CDR3 protein. Seen here are around 530,000 distinct CDR3 sequences, about 15% observed once, and the top ten hold nearly 0.45%. The same sample was also studied in work on yellow fever vaccine responses in identical twins.

The specimen was CD4+ T cells sorted from blood. These receptors were collected from a woman in her late teens or twenties in good health. CDR3s include the opening cysteine and the closing phenylalanine or tryptophan. D genes are given only for firm matches. Part of the rows lack a size; the others show once, few, many or a class for expanded clones.

cdr3_aa | cdr3_nt | clone_size | v_call | d_call | j_call
CASSLRLGGVLVEQYF | TGTGCCAGCAGTTTAAGGTTGGGCGGGGTCCTTGTAGAGCAGTACTTC | few | TRBV12-3/TRBV12-4 | . | TRBJ2-7
CASRSLSGGNTGELFF | TGTGCCAGCAGGTCCCTGTCTGGGGGTAACACCGGGGAGCTGTTTTTT | . | TRBV6-1 | . | TRBJ2-2
CASSLGRGRGYTF | TGTGCCAGCAGTTTAGGGAGGGGGCGCGGCTACACCTTC | few | TRBV12-3/TRBV12-4 | TRBD1 | TRBJ1-2
CASSLFRDPSGMGHGYTF | TGTGCCAGCAGCCTATTCCGGGACCCGAGCGGGATGGGGCATGGCTACACCTTC | many | TRBV13 | . | TRBJ1-2
CSAGGLADTYEQYF | TGCAGTGCTGGGGGGCTAGCGGACACCTACGAGCAGTACTTC | few | TRBV20-1 | . | TRBJ2-7
CASSSHMTGGDYGYTF | TGTGCCAGCAGCTCCCACATGACAGGGGGCGACTATGGCTACACCTTC | few | TRBV3-1 | TRBD1 | TRBJ1-2
CASSPTGTRGLWDGTDTQYF | TGTGCCAGCAGTCCGACCGGGACTAGGGGCCTATGGGACGGCACAGATACGCAGTATTTT | few | TRBV12-3/TRBV12-4 | TRBD2 | TRBJ2-3
CASSAGLAEKTQYF | TGTGCCAGCAGCGCCGGACTAGCGGAAAAGACCCAGTACTTC | many | TRBV9 | TRBD2 | TRBJ2-5
CSARDVGSNTGELFF | TGCAGTGCTAGAGATGTCGGTTCGAACACCGGGGAGCTGTTTTTT | . | TRBV20-1 | . | TRBJ2-2
CASRKDREGYNSPLHF | TGTGCCAGCAGGAAAGACAGGGAAGGGTATAATTCACCCCTCCACTTT | . | TRBV6-1 | TRBD1 | TRBJ1-6
CASSFRNPNTEAFF | TGCGCCAGCAGCTTCAGGAACCCGAACACTGAAGCTTTCTTT | many | TRBV5-1 | . | TRBJ1-1
CASSLSTSGGSQETQYF | TGCGCCAGCAGCTTGTCGACTAGCGGGGGCAGCCAAGAGACCCAGTACTTC | few | TRBV5-1 | TRBD2 | TRBJ2-5
CASSLAQLAGGDNEQFF | TGTGCCAGCAGCTTAGCCCAACTAGCGGGAGGAGACAATGAGCAGTTCTTC | few | TRBV7-9 | TRBD2 | TRBJ2-1
CASSEQPNTGELFF | TGCGCCAGCAGCGAACAACCGAACACCGGGGAGCTGTTTTTT | few | TRBV5-1 | . | TRBJ2-2
CASSQDPSGGWTQYF | TGCGCCAGCAGCCAAGATCCCTCAGGGGGTTGGACCCAGTACTTC | few | TRBV4-1 | TRBD1 | TRBJ2-5
CASSFGHSNQPQHF | TGTGCCAGCAGTTTCGGACATAGCAATCAGCCCCAGCATTTT | . | TRBV12-3/TRBV12-4 | . | TRBJ1-5
CASSPRWGGGPNPFRASTDTQYF | TGTGCCAGCAGCCCAAGGTGGGGCGGGGGGCCTAACCCTTTCCGTGCTAGCACAGATACGCAGTATTTT | . | TRBV3-1 | TRBD2 | TRBJ2-3
CASSPRAGPPIYEQFF | TGTGCCAGCAGCCCCCGAGCGGGACCTCCTATTTATGAGCAGTTCTTC | . | TRBV7-3 | TRBD2 | TRBJ2-1
CSARDIRGGTGELFF | TGCAGTGCTAGAGATATTCGGGGCGGCACCGGGGAGCTGTTTTTT | few | TRBV20-1 | . | TRBJ2-2
CTIMNPGQGSPDTQYF | TGCACGATCATGAACCCGGGACAGGGGTCCCCAGATACGCAGTATTTT | few | TRBV29-1 | TRBD1 | TRBJ2-3
CASSQELAGVSYEQYF | TGTGCCAGCAGCCAAGAGTTGGCGGGAGTATCCTACGAGCAGTACTTC | . | TRBV4-2 | TRBD2 | TRBJ2-7
CASSLDSLFGGNEQFF | TGTGCCAGCAGCTTAGATTCCCTGTTTGGGGGCAATGAGCAGTTCTTC | few | TRBV11-2 | . | TRBJ2-1
CASARRGAPEAFF | TGTGCCAGCGCCCGGAGGGGGGCTCCTGAAGCTTTCTTT | few | TRBV11-3 | . | TRBJ1-1
CASSRTSGTTQYF | TGTGCCAGCAGCCGGACTAGCGGGACCACGCAGTATTTT | . | TRBV12-3/TRBV12-4 | TRBD2 | TRBJ2-3
CASSERTVYGYTF | TGTGCCAGCAGTGAGAGGACGGTCTATGGCTACACCTTC | . | TRBV12-3/TRBV12-4 | . | TRBJ1-2
CSASQGLDNEQFF | TGCAGTGCTAGCCAGGGGTTGGACAATGAGCAGTTCTTC | . | TRBV20-1 | . | TRBJ2-1
CASSLLLADEQFF | TGCGCCAGCAGCTTGTTACTAGCGGATGAGCAGTTCTTC | . | TRBV5-1 | TRBD2 | TRBJ2-1
CASSYGATGGSSGANVLTF | TGTGCCAGCAGTTACGGTGCGACAGGGGGAAGCTCTGGGGCCAACGTCCTGACTTTC | . | TRBV6-5 | TRBD1 | TRBJ2-6
CSARNVVLGTDTQYF | TGCAGTGCACGTAACGTGGTTTTGGGCACAGATACGCAGTATTTT | . | TRBV20-1 | . | TRBJ2-3
CATSDPPRTGNYEQYF | TGTGCCACCAGTGATCCACCCCGGACAGGGAACTACGAGCAGTACTTC | . | TRBV24-1 | TRBD1 | TRBJ2-7
CASTKTGSHEQYF | TGTGCCAGCACCAAAACAGGGTCCCACGAGCAGTACTTC | many | TRBV28 | . | TRBJ2-7